Listed below are T cell receptor beta chains from one sample, sequenced in a study of cytomegalovirus exposure and HLA in healthy donors. Using immunoSEQ multiplex PCR, the repertoire was profiled, and TCRdb retains in-frame clones only, with some absent. The sample includes fewer than 80,000 clones, roughly three quarters of them seen just once. Specimen: PBMCs. The receptors here all came from a man aged 18-30 years in good health and CMV-seronegative. CDR3s include the opening cysteine and the closing phenylalanine or tryptophan. The order of the fields is V gene, D gene, clone size, CDR3 length, J gene, CDR3 protein, CDR3 DNA. A D gene is named only where the DNA matches it firmly. Size is omitted from some rows. Given values are once, few, many or a class for expanded clones.

v_call: TRBV5-4; d_call: -; clone_size: -; cdr3_length: 15; j_call: TRBJ1-1; cdr3_aa: CASSLRTLRGTEAFF; cdr3_nt: TGTGCCAGCAGCTTGCGTACCCTTAGAGGCACTGAAGCTTTCTTT
v_call: TRBV7-2; d_call: -; clone_size: -; cdr3_length: 14; j_call: TRBJ1-5; cdr3_aa: CASSLAGGDQPQHF; cdr3_nt: TGTGCCAGCAGCTTAGCAGGGGGAGATCAGCCCCAGCATTTT
v_call: TRBV7-7; d_call: TRBD2; clone_size: once; cdr3_length: 16; j_call: TRBJ2-5; cdr3_aa: CASSATSGGAGETQYF; cdr3_nt: TGTGCCAGCAGCGCGACTAGCGGGGGGGCGGGGGAGACCCAGTACTTC
v_call: TRBV6-1; d_call: -; clone_size: -; cdr3_length: 15; j_call: TRBJ2-7; cdr3_aa: CASRTPWAGYGEQYF; cdr3_nt: TGTGCCAGCAGGACCCCCTGGGCAGGCTACGGCGAGCAGTACTTC
v_call: TRBV15; d_call: TRBD1; clone_size: -; cdr3_length: 14; j_call: TRBJ2-1; cdr3_aa: CATSRGQGYNEQFF; cdr3_nt: TGTGCCACCAGCAGAGGACAGGGATACAATGAGCAGTTCTTC
v_call: TRBV29-1; d_call: TRBD2; clone_size: few; cdr3_length: 15; j_call: TRBJ2-3; cdr3_aa: CSVGTSGTSTDTQYF; cdr3_nt: TGCAGCGTGGGGACTAGCGGAACTAGCACAGATACGCAGTATTTT
v_call: TRBV6-5; d_call: -; clone_size: -; cdr3_length: 11; j_call: TRBJ2-3; cdr3_aa: CASSNGDTQYF; cdr3_nt: TGTGCCAGCAGTAACGGGGATACGCAGTATTTT
v_call: TRBV6-5; d_call: -; clone_size: -; cdr3_length: 14; j_call: TRBJ1-6; cdr3_aa: CASRRRTANSPLHF; cdr3_nt: TGTGCCAGCAGGCGCCGGACAGCGAATTCACCCCTCCACTTT
v_call: TRBV30; d_call: -; clone_size: -; cdr3_length: 19; j_call: TRBJ2-1; cdr3_aa: CAWSFRAGGLASVYNEQFF; cdr3_nt: TGTGCCTGGAGCTTTCGGGCAGGGGGTTTGGCTAGCGTTTACAATGAGCAGTTCTTC
v_call: TRBV10-2; d_call: -; clone_size: once; cdr3_length: 15; j_call: TRBJ2-1; cdr3_aa: CASSEPSATYNEQFF; cdr3_nt: TGCGCCAGCAGTGAACCTTCCGCCACTTACAATGAGCAGTTCTTC
v_call: TRBV5-6; d_call: -; clone_size: -; cdr3_length: 15; j_call: TRBJ1-2; cdr3_aa: CASSPGLASNYGYTF; cdr3_nt: TGTGCCAGCAGCCCCGGACTGGCCTCTAACTATGGCTACACCTTC
v_call: TRBV7-8; d_call: -; clone_size: -; cdr3_length: 16; j_call: TRBJ1-2; cdr3_aa: CASSLAGADSLYGYTF; cdr3_nt: TGTGCCAGCAGCTTAGCCGGCGCCGACTCGCTCTATGGCTACACCTTC
v_call: TRBV6-5; d_call: -; clone_size: -; cdr3_length: 14; j_call: TRBJ2-7; cdr3_aa: CASSRLVEANEQYF; cdr3_nt: TGTGCCAGCAGCCGCCTCGTCGAAGCCAACGAGCAGTACTTC
v_call: TRBV7-7; d_call: TRBD2; clone_size: -; cdr3_length: 18; j_call: TRBJ2-1; cdr3_aa: CASSPGLAGGVIRNEQFF; cdr3_nt: TGTGCCAGCAGCCCGGGACTAGCGGGGGGGGTCATAAGAAATGAGCAGTTCTTC
v_call: TRBV5-1; d_call: TRBD1; clone_size: -; cdr3_length: 14; j_call: TRBJ1-1; cdr3_aa: CASSPRGLGTEAFF; cdr3_nt: TGCGCCAGCAGCCCCAGGGGGCTGGGCACTGAAGCTTTCTTT
v_call: TRBV19; d_call: -; clone_size: -; cdr3_length: 11; j_call: TRBJ1-2; cdr3_aa: CASSQDYGYTF; cdr3_nt: TGTGCCAGTAGTCAGGACTATGGCTACACCTTC
v_call: TRBV30; d_call: -; clone_size: once; cdr3_length: 14; j_call: TRBJ1-2; cdr3_aa: CAADAGGFGYGYTF; cdr3_nt: TGTGCCGCAGACGCCGGGGGGTTCGGGTATGGCTACACCTTC
v_call: TRBV25-1; d_call: -; clone_size: -; cdr3_length: 11; j_call: TRBJ2-1; cdr3_aa: CASRTPDRQFF; cdr3_nt: TGTGCCAGCAGGACACCGGATAGGCAGTTCTTC
v_call: TRBV13; d_call: -; clone_size: -; cdr3_length: 15; j_call: TRBJ2-7; cdr3_aa: CASSSTEPLTYEQYF; cdr3_nt: TGTGCCAGCAGCTCCACGGAGCCCCTAACCTACGAGCAGTACTTC
v_call: TRBV27; d_call: TRBD1; clone_size: -; cdr3_length: 16; j_call: TRBJ1-1; cdr3_aa: CASSLGLRTGVTEAFF; cdr3_nt: TGTGCCAGCAGTTTAGGCTTACGGACAGGGGTCACTGAAGCTTTCTTT
v_call: TRBV7-2; d_call: -; clone_size: -; cdr3_length: 13; j_call: TRBJ2-5; cdr3_aa: CASSLGGRETQYF; cdr3_nt: TGTGCCAGCAGCTTAGGGGGGCGAGAGACCCAGTACTTC
v_call: TRBV27; d_call: TRBD1; clone_size: -; cdr3_length: 15; j_call: TRBJ1-1; cdr3_aa: CASSLRDRGHTEAFF; cdr3_nt: TGTGCCAGCAGTCTCCGGGACAGGGGGCACACTGAAGCTTTCTTT
v_call: TRBV4-1; d_call: TRBD1; clone_size: once; cdr3_length: 16; j_call: TRBJ2-3; cdr3_aa: CASSRTGTGGTDTQYF; cdr3_nt: TGCGCCAGCAGCCGTACCGGGACAGGGGGCACAGATACGCAGTATTTT
v_call: TRBV27; d_call: -; clone_size: medium-sized; cdr3_length: 14; j_call: TRBJ2-7; cdr3_aa: CASKPMTETYEQYF; cdr3_nt: TGTGCCAGCAAACCTATGACTGAGACCTACGAGCAGTACTTC
v_call: TRBV27; d_call: -; clone_size: -; cdr3_length: 14; j_call: TRBJ2-1; cdr3_aa: CASRELAYGNEQFF; cdr3_nt: TGTGCCAGCAGAGAATTAGCATATGGCAATGAGCAGTTCTTC
v_call: TRBV28; d_call: -; clone_size: once; cdr3_length: 15; j_call: TRBJ1-2; cdr3_aa: CASSSPSGGGIGYTF; cdr3_nt: TGTGCCAGCAGTTCCCCCTCGGGGGGAGGCATTGGCTACACCTTC
v_call: TRBV4-3; d_call: TRBD1; clone_size: few; cdr3_length: 18; j_call: TRBJ1-2; cdr3_aa: CASSQDRRTGGLLGGYTF; cdr3_nt: TGCGCCAGCAGCCAAGACAGGAGGACAGGGGGCCTCCTCGGGGGCTACACCTTC
v_call: TRBV5-1; d_call: -; clone_size: -; cdr3_length: 13; j_call: TRBJ2-5; cdr3_aa: CASSLAGFETQYF; cdr3_nt: TGCGCCAGCAGCTTGGCAGGGTTTGAGACCCAGTACTTC
v_call: TRBV19; d_call: TRBD1; clone_size: -; cdr3_length: 15; j_call: TRBJ2-7; cdr3_aa: CASSTAGTGGYEQYF; cdr3_nt: TGTGCCAGTAGTACCGCCGGGACAGGGGGCTACGAGCAGTACTTC
v_call: TRBV25-1; d_call: TRBD2; clone_size: few; cdr3_length: 15; j_call: TRBJ2-1; cdr3_aa: CASSRGSGGGDEQFF; cdr3_nt: TGTGCCAGCAGTAGGGGGAGCGGGGGCGGGGATGAGCAGTTCTTC
v_call: TRBV19; d_call: TRBD2; clone_size: -; cdr3_length: 16; j_call: TRBJ2-3; cdr3_aa: CASSIGGTSGWDTQYF; cdr3_nt: TGTGCCAGTAGTATAGGAGGAACTAGCGGGTGGGATACGCAGTATTTT
v_call: TRBV18; d_call: -; clone_size: once; cdr3_length: 13; j_call: TRBJ1-1; cdr3_aa: CASSPAMNTEAFF; cdr3_nt: TGTGCCAGCTCACCAGCTATGAACACTGAAGCTTTCTTT